These 7 T cell receptor beta chains were all obtained from the same sample, sequenced in a study of beta chain features in type 1 diabetes (dated by TCRdb to the late 2010s). The library was obtained by the immunoSEQ multiplex PCR assay. All of the isolated RNA was reverse transcribed with the High Capacity cDNA Reverse Transcription Kit, so expressed TCRB transcripts were sequenced. As stored in TCRdb, this immuneACCESS dataset retains in-frame rearrangements with V and J assigned. A fraction of the clones does not appear; measured against another copy, unresolved V genes explain less than half of the discrepancy, and the remainder lacks a known reason. The sample table lists under 300,000 clones, less than 35% of them with a count of one. The ten largest clones take up 4% of the sample. The source material was central memory CD4+ T cells from blood. These receptors all stem from a man in his thirties or forties in good health.

The rearrangement links TRBV30 to TRBJ1-5; tentative D call: TRBD1 (5 bases). The CDR3 spans 14 residues. Germline CDR1 GTSNPN, CDR2 SVGIG (reference sequence). Trimming left V 2 bases short and J 6 bases short, with 14 bases between. The CDR3 loop is CAWSKGRVAQPQHF. For the CDR3, the DNA is TGTGCCTGGAGTAAGGGGAGGGTGGCTCAGCCCCAGCATTTT. The full variable domain, its missing parts supplied by reference TRBV30 and TRBJ1-5, is SQTIHQWPATLVQPVGSPLSLECTVEGTSNPNLYWYRQAAGRGLQLLFYSVGIGQISSEVPQNLSASRPQDRQFILSSKKLLLSDSGFYLCAWSKGRVAQPQHFGDGTRLSIL.

The rearrangement links TRBV5-1 to TRBJ2-7; D gene ambiguous. The CDR3 is 14 amino acids. Germline CDR1 is SGHRS and CDR2 is YFSETQ. Between the trimmed V and J ends, which lost 0 bases and 2 bases, there was a span of 9 bases. This CDR3 is CASSLVVNTYEQYF. The CDR3 bases are TGCGCCAGCAGCTTGGTTGTCAATACCTACGAGCAGTACTTC.

The J gene is TRBJ2-1, the V gene TRBV2; D may correspond to TRBD1 or TRBD2 (5 bases each). Looked up from germline, CDR1 is SNHLY and CDR2 is FYNNEI. Trimming took 7 bases from V and 4 from J, leaving 11 bases between them. There are 13 residues in the CDR3. The CDR3 bases are TGTGCCAGCAACCGGGACGGATACAATGAGCAGTTCTTC. Residues: CASNRDGYNEQFF.

The genes are TRBV5-1 and TRBJ1-5, with 7 bases aligning to TRBD1. This CDR3 has 15 residues. Germline V CDR1 and CDR2: SGHRS, YFSETQ. V gave up 4 bases and J gave up 5 bases; unmatched junction bases: 9. The CDR3 DNA is TGCGCCAGCAGCCCCGAGGGGGCGGCCTATCAGCCCCAGCATTTT. This translates into CASSPEGAAYQPQHF.

This CDR3 reads CAIRDGGELFF. In DNA form, the CDR3 reads TGTGCCATCAGAGACGGCGGGGAGCTGTTTTTT. The chain employs TRBV10-3 and TRBJ2-2; D remains unclear. This CDR3 spans 11 amino acids. Trimming left V 6 bases short and J 7 bases short, with 6 bases between. Germline CDR1 and CDR2: ENHRY and SYGVKD.

This clone was seen a handful of times. The V call is TRBV29-1, the J call TRBJ2-2, with D perhaps being TRBD1 or TRBD2 (5 bases each). From germline, CDR1 is SQVTM and CDR2 ANQGSEA. CDR3 length: 13 residues. This CDR3 reads CGAGTANTGELFF. DNA for the CDR3: TGCGGCGCCGGGACGGCGAACACCGGGGAGCTGTTTTTT.

This clone was detected only a few times. The chain is built from TRBV7-9 and TRBJ2-3, with TRBD2 matching over 12 bases. The junction had 5 bases not matched to a gene; V was cut back by 5 bases and J by 5 bases. Germline V gives CDR1 SEHNR, CDR2 FQNEAQ (reference sequence). This CDR3 region has 15 residues. CDR3 loop: CASSRLAGVGDTQYF. In DNA form, the CDR3 reads TGTGCCAGCAGCCGACTAGCGGGAGTCGGAGATACGCAGTATTTT.